This paragraph reports one T cell receptor beta chain. The record originates from a study of T cells in Graves' hyperthyroidism and ophthalmopathy. Amplification yielded TCR beta CDR3 regions, with RNA transcripts as the source. The HTBI set primed first-round TCR CDR3 RT-PCR. TCRdb analysed the multiplex PCR reads with MiXCR anew, one entry per CDR3 protein. The sample has hundreds of thousands of distinct CDR3 sequences, 35% seen once. The CDR3 has 13 residues. The V and J ends lost 3 bases and 8 bases respectively, with 13 bases between them. Germline lookup yields CDR1 SEHNR and CDR2 FQNEAQ (reference sequence).

Sequenced input: blood. The V gene is TRBV7-9, the J gene TRBJ1-2; possibly TRBD1 for D (5 bases). The receptor comes from a woman aged 40 to 55 with Graves' hyperthyroidism. CDR3 sequence reads: CASSFNEWGGYTF. The CDR3 DNA is TGTGCCAGCAGCTTCAATGAGTGGGGGGGCTACACCTTC.